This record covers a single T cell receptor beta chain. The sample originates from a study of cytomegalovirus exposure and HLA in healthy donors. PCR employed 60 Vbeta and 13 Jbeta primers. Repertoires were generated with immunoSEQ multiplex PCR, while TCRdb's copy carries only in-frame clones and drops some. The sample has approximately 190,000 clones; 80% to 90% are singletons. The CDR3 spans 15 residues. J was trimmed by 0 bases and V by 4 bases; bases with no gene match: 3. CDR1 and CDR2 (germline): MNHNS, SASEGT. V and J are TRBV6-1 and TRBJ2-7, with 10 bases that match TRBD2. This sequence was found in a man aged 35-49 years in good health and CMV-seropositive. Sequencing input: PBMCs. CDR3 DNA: TGTGCCAGCAGTGGCAGGACTAGCGGCTCCTACGAGCAGTACTTC. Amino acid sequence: CASSGRTSGSYEQYF.